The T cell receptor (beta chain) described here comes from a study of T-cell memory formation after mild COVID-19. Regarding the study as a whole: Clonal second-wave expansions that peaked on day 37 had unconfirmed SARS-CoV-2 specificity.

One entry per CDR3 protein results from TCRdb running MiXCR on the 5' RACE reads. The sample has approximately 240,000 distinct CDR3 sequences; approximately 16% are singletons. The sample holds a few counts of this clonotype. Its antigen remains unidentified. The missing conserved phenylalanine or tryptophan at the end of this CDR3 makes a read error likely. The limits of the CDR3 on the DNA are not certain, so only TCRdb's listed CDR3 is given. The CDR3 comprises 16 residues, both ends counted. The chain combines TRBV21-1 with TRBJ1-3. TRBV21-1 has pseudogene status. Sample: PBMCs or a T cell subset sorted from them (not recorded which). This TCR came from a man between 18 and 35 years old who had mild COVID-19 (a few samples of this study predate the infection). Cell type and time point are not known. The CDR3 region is CASSTQLPTAGNTIYS.